Below are 11 T cell receptor beta chains sequenced from a single sample in a study of radiotherapy plus CTLA-4 blockade in lung cancer. Clones were sequenced by immunoSEQ multiplex PCR, and TCRdb holds only the in-frame ones, with some missing. Of 86,000 or so clones in the sample, 60% to 85% were seen once. The sequenced sample was peripheral blood, obtained from a patient treated with radiotherapy plus ipilimumab. Receptors were obtained from a human donor with non-small cell lung cancer who had a partial response to radiotherapy plus ipilimumab. Some clones in this sample may be carry-over from other donors' samples.

This clone was observed a few times. The rearrangement uses TRBV7-9 and TRBJ1-1; D is unresolved. CDR1 SEHNR and CDR2 FQNEAQ come from the germline V gene (reference sequence). The CDR3 is made up of 15 amino acids. V was shortened by 0 bases and J by 2 bases, with 10 bases between the two germline ends. CDR3 region: CASSLATGINTEAFF. In nucleotides, the CDR3 is TGTGCCAGCAGCTTAGCTACGGGTATCAACACTGAAGCTTTCTTT. Together with reference TRBV7-9 and TRBJ1-1, the CDR3 gives the full variable domain: DTGVSQNPRHKITKRGQNVTFRCDPISEHNRLYWYRQTLGQGPEFLTYFQNEAQLEKSRLLSDRFSAERPKGSFSTLEIQRTEQGDSAMYLCASSLATGINTEAFFGQGTRLTVV.

The chain couples TRBV21-1 to TRBJ2-4; TRBD1, the table's D call, was not compared with the DNA. TRBV21-1 is marked as a pseudogene. CDR3 length: 16 amino acids. In DNA form, the CDR3 reads TGTGCCAGCAGCAGCTTCAGGGGGGCCCTGAAAAACATTCAGTACTTC. Its protein product is CASSSFRGALKNIQYF.

CDR3 nucleotides: TGTGCCAGCAGCTTAGTAGTTAGCGGGGGGGGACAAGAGACCCAGTACTTC. Protein sequence: CASSLVVSGGGQETQYF. V and J are TRBV7-2 and TRBJ2-5; 11 nucleotides line up with TRBD2. The CDR3 totals 17 residues. The V and J ends lost 1 base and 2 bases, in that order; junction bases with no gene match: 6. Germline CDR1 reads SGHTA; CDR2 reads FQGNSA.

V usage is TRBV4-3 and J usage is TRBJ2-2; a possible D gene is TRBD1 (6 bases). The CDR3 is 16 residues long. CDR1 LGHNA and CDR2 YSLEER come from the germline V gene. Trimming took off 0 bases at V and 4 bases at J, with 12 bases between the two ends. The DNA for the CDR3 is TGCGCCAGCAGCCAAGACGCAGGGGCGAGCACCGGGGAGCTGTTTTTT. Protein: CASSQDAGASTGELFF.

V and J are TRBV19 and TRBJ2-3, with 9 bases identical to TRBD2. The CDR3 loop spans 15 amino acids. Losses at the gene ends were 7 bases for V and 3 bases for J; bases not matched to a gene: 8. Germline V gene sequence: CDR1 LNHDA, CDR2 SQIVND (reference sequence). The CDR3 nucleotides are TGTGCCAGTAACCTCGCTCTAGCGGGGACAGATACGCAGTATTTT. Its translation is CASNLALAGTDTQYF.

CDR3 DNA sequence: TGTGCCAGCAGCTTGGTTGGGCAGGGGTCACCTTACGAGCAGTACTTC. Translating it yields CASSLVGQGSPYEQYF. The V call is TRBV5-6, the J call TRBJ2-7; possible D gene TRBD1, 6 bases. With 0 bases removed from V and 4 bases from J, the gap between germline ends came to 17 bases. Germline CDR1 and CDR2: SGHDT and YYEEEE. This CDR3 region has 16 residues. Full variable domain (missing parts from reference TRBV5-6 and TRBJ2-7): DAGVTQSPTHLIKTRGQQVTLRCSPKSGHDTVSWYQQALGQGPQFIFQYYEEEERQRGNFPDRFSGHQFPNYSSELNVNALLLGDSALYLCASSLVGQGSPYEQYFGPGTRLTVT.

This chain joins TRBV2 and TRBJ2-7; D is ambiguous. V lost 6 bases to trimming and J lost 2 bases, with 17 bases between them. The CDR3 has 15 amino acids. CDR1 and CDR2 from the germline V gene are SNHLY and FYNNEI. This CDR3 is CASSAAASLPYEQYF. As DNA, the CDR3 is TGTGCCAGCAGCGCCGCCGCCTCCCTACCCTACGAGCAGTACTTC.

V gene TRBV11-2 combines with J gene TRBJ2-5, with 10 bases identical to TRBD2. Trimming at V came to 5 bases and at J to 5 bases, leaving 8 bases not matched to a gene. This CDR3 is 15 amino acids long. The germline gives CDR1 SGHAT, CDR2 FQNNGV. The CDR3 is CASSPRTSGWETQYF. Written as DNA, the CDR3 is TGTGCCAGCAGCCCTCGGACTAGCGGATGGGAGACCCAGTACTTC.

The chain couples TRBV6-6 to TRBJ2-1; D may be TRBD2 (6 bases). Germline V gene data show CDR1 as MNHNY and CDR2 as SVGAGI (reference sequence). CDR3 length: 12 amino acids. Trimming shortened V by 8 bases and J by 5 bases, and 10 bases separated the two germline ends. Here the CDR3 DNA reads TGTGCCAGCGGTCGGGGGAACAATGAGCAGTTCTTC. Translation gives CASGRGNNEQFF.

V and J are TRBV7-3 and TRBJ2-1; 11 nucleotides match TRBD2. The J segment lost 9 bases and the V segment lost 5 bases, leaving 6 bases of the junction unmatched. This CDR3 region has 14 residues. Per germline, CDR1 SGHTA and CDR2 FQGTGA. Here the CDR3 reads CASSISGGASEQFF. Written as DNA, the CDR3 is TGTGCCAGCAGCATTAGCGGGGGGGCAAGTGAGCAGTTCTTC.

The V and J genes are TRBV28 and TRBJ1-1, with D possibly being TRBD1 (6 bases). CDR3 length equals 15 residues. CDR1 and CDR2 (germline): MDHEN, SYDVKM. V was cut by 5 bases and J by 6 bases, with 19 bases left in between. In DNA form, the CDR3 reads TGTGCCAGCAGTCTAGGACAGCCAGGAGGTTCTGAAGCTTTCTTT. Its protein product is CASSLGQPGGSEAFF.